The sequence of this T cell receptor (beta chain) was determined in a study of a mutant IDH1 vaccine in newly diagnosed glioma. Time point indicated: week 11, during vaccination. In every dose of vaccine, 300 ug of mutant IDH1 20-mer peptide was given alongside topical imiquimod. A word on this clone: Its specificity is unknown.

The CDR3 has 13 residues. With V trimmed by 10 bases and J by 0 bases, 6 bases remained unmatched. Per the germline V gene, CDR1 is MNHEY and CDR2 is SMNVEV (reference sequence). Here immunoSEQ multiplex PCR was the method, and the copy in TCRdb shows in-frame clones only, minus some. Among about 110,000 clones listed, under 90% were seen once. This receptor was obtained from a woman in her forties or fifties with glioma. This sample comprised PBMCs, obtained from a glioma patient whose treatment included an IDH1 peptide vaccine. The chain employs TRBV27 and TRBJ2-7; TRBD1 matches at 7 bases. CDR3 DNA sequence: TGTGCCACGAGGGGGCCTGGCTCCTACGAGCAGTACTTC. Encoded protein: CATRGPGSYEQYF.